This T cell receptor beta chain was identified in a study of T cells in Graves' hyperthyroidism and ophthalmopathy. Study overall: The initial diagnosis was the point when peripheral blood was collected, ahead of any treatment.

CDR3 length: 18 amino acids. CDR1 and CDR2 (germline): SGHTA, FQGTGA. Unmatched junction bases numbered 11, after V lost 1 base and J lost 5 bases. TCR beta CDR3 sequences were amplified from RNA transcripts. First-round RT-PCR of the TCR CDR3 relied on the HTBI primer set. TCRdb recomputed calls from the multiplex PCR reads with MiXCR, one row per CDR3 protein. The sample holds 150,000 or so distinct CDR3 sequences; more than 20% are singletons and the top ten take more than 65%. Ten or more counts support this clonotype. The source material was blood. The receptor was isolated from a woman in her fifties or sixties with Graves' hyperthyroidism that later progressed to Graves' ophthalmopathy. This chain links TRBV7-3 with TRBJ2-1; 10 bases line up with TRBD2. CDR3 bases: TGTGCCAGCAGCTTAAGAGGGGCTAGCGGGAGCATTCACAATGAGCAGTTCTTC. Translating gives CASSLRGASGSIHNEQFF.